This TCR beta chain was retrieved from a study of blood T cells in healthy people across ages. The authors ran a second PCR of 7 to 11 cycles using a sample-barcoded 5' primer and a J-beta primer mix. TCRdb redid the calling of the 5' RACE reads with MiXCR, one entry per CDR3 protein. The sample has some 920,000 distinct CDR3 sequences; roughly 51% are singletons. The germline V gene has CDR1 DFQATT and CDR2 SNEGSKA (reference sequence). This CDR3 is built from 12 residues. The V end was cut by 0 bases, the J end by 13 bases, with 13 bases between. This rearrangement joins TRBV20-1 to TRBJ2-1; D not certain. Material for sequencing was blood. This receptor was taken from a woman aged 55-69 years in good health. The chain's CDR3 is CSARDLTNSQFF. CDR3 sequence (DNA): TGCAGTGCTAGAGATCTTACTAACAGCCAGTTCTTC.